The 9 T cell receptor beta chains reported below all come from one sample, sequenced in a study of CD8+CD57+ T cells in acquired aplastic anemia. Using genomic DNA as the template, TCR beta VDJ and CDR3 profiling was carried out. MiXCR, applied by TCRdb to the reads, yields one record per CDR3 protein. The sample lists 400,000 to 450,000 distinct CDR3 sequences, 60% to 80% occurring once. Sequences were obtained from sorted CD4+, CD8+, or CD8+CD57+ T cells (not recorded which) from PBMCs. These TCRs come from a human donor in good health, serving as a control.

This rearrangement joins TRBV2 to TRBJ1-3; D is perhaps TRBD1 (5 bases). The DNA end is more similar to TRBJ1-1, so the J call may be wrong. Germline V lookup: CDR1 SNHLY, CDR2 FYNNEI. The CDR3 is made up of 14 amino acids. CDR3 sequence reads: CASSASGANTEAFF. The DNA for the CDR3 is TGTGCCAGCAGTGCTAGCGGGGCTAACACTGAAGCTTTCTTT.

The V and J genes are TRBV7-2 and TRBJ2-5; tentative D call: TRBD1 (6 bases). The length of the CDR3 is 12 residues. Germline V lookup: CDR1 SGHTA, CDR2 FQGNSA. Trimming removed 3 bases from V and 10 bases from J, with 12 bases in between. DNA for the CDR3: TGTGCCAGCAGCTTCACGACAGGTGTCCAGTACTTC. Translation: CASSFTTGVQYF.

In its sample, this clonotype was seen many times. One end of the junction is discordant with germline, which a read error may explain. The chain links TRBV6-9 to TRBJ2-3; unclear D gene. Germline V gene data show CDR1 as MNHGY and CDR2 as SVAAGI. The CDR3 loop spans 8 amino acids. CDR3 sequence (DNA): TGCCCCGTGGATACGCAGTATTTT. Amino acids: CPVDTQYF.

This chain joins TRBV5-1 and TRBJ2-7; a possible D gene is TRBD2 (7 bases). This CDR3 contains 15 residues. Germline V gives CDR1 SGHRS, CDR2 YFSETQ. V lost 0 bases, J lost 9 bases, and 19 bases lay in between. Written as DNA, the CDR3 is TGCGCCAGCAGCTTGGCGGGGGGCCGTCCAGATGCGCAGTACTTC. It encodes CASSLAGGRPDAQYF.

The chain couples TRBV4-2 to TRBJ2-3; 8 bases match TRBD2. V shed 2 bases and J 2 bases; nucleotides not matched to a gene: 3. Germline V gene sequence: CDR1 LGHNA, CDR2 YNFKEQ. This CDR3 has 15 amino acids. The CDR3 nucleotides are TGTGCCAGCAGCCAATGGCGGGAGGCCACAGATACGCAGTATTTT. Translating it yields CASSQWREATDTQYF.

This clonotype appeared a single time. The DNA for the CDR3 is TGCAGTGCATCATCGGCCGGGGTTAACTATGGCTACACCTTC. It is translated as CSASSAGVNYGYTF. The chain uses TRBV20-1 and TRBJ1-2, with D uncertain. Germline lookup yields CDR1 DFQATT and CDR2 SNEGSKA (reference sequence). V shed 6 bases and J shed 1 base, with 15 bases lying between them. This CDR3 contains 14 residues.

This sequence joins TRBV2 and TRBJ1-1; D gene unclear. There are 13 residues in the CDR3. Looked up from germline, CDR1 is SNHLY and CDR2 is FYNNEI. V gave up 11 bases and J gave up 4 bases, with 17 bases separating them. The chain's CDR3 is CAWSADGSTEAFF. For the CDR3, the DNA is TGTGCCTGGAGTGCCGACGGGAGCACTGAAGCTTTCTTT.

Concerning this clonotype: The junction shows a germline mismatch at one end, possibly a read error. The chain joins TRBV7-8 to TRBJ2-3; D not resolved. Germline values: CDR1 SGHVS, CDR2 FQNEAQ. There are 16 residues in the CDR3. CDR3 loop: CASSPARANYADTQYF. The DNA for the CDR3 is TGTGCCAGCAGTCCCGCGCGTGCTAACTATGCAGACACGCAGTATTTT.

The CDR3 region is CSASSQDRAGNQPQHF. CDR3 in DNA: TGCAGTGCCAGCAGCCAAGACAGGGCGGGCAATCAGCCCCAGCATTTT. This chain connects TRBV20-1 to TRBJ1-5; 7 bases are shared with TRBD1. V lost 6 bases to trimming and J lost 2 bases; unmatched junction nucleotides: 13. Germline V gene data show CDR1 as DFQATT and CDR2 as SNEGSKA (reference sequence). The CDR3 length is 16 residues.